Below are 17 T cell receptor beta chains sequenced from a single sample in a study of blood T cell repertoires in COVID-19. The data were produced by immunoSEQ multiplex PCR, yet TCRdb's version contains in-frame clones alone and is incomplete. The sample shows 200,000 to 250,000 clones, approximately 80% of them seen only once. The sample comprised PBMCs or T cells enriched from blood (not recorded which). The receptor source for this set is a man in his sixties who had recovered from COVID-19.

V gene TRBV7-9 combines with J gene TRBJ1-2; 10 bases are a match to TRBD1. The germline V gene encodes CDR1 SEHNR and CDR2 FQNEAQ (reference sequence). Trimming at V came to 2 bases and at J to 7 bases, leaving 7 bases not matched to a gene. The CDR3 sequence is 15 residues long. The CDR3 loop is CASSLPRTGGSGYTF. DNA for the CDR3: TGTGCCAGCAGCTTACCGAGGACAGGGGGGTCTGGCTACACCTTC.

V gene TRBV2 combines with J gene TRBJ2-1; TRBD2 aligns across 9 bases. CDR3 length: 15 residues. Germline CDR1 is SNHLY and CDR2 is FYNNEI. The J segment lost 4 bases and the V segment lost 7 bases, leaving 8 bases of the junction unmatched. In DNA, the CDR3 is TGTGCCAGCACAGAACGTCTAGCGGGATACAATGAGCAGTTCTTC. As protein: CASTERLAGYNEQFF. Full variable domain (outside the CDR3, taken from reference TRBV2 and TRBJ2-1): EPEVTQTPSHQVTQMGQEVILRCVPISNHLYFYWYRQILGQKVEFLVSFYNNEISEKSEIFDDQFSVERPDGSNFTLKIRSTKLEDSAMYFCASTERLAGYNEQFFGPGTRLTVL.

Here the CDR3 DNA reads TGTGCCAGCAGTGGGATACAGGGAGACGATGAGCAGTTCTTC. This codes for CASSGIQGDDEQFF. The V gene is TRBV2, the J gene TRBJ2-1; D is possibly TRBD1 (6 bases). Trimming left V 4 bases short and J 8 bases short, with 15 bases between. Germline CDR1 SNHLY, CDR2 FYNNEI. The CDR3 is 14 amino acids.

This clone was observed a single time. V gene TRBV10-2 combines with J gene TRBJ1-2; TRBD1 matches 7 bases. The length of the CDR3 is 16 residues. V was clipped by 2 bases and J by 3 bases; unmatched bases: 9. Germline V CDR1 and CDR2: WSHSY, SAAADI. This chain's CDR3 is CASSELDRAGDYGYTF. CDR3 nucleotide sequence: TGCGCCAGCAGTGAGCTAGACAGGGCTGGAGACTATGGCTACACCTTC.

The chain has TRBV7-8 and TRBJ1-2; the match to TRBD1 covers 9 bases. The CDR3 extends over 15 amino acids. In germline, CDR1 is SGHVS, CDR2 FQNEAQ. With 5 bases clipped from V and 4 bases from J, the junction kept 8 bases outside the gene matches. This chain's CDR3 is CASSVGSGQGYGYTF. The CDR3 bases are TGTGCCAGCAGCGTAGGCTCGGGACAGGGCTATGGCTACACCTTC.

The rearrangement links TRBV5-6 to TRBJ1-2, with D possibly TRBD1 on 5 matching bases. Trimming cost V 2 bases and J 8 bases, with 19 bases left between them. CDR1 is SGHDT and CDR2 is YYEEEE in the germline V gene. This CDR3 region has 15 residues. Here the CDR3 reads CASSLGGASLVGYTF. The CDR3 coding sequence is TGTGCCAGCAGCTTAGGAGGGGCCTCGCTCGTGGGCTACACCTTC.

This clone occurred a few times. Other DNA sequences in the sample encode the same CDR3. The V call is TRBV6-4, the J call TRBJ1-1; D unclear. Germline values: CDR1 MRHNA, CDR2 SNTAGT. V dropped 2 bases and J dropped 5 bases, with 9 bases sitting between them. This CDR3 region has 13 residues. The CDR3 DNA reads TGTGCCAGCAGTGACGAGGGTGGGACTGAAGCTTTCTTT. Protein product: CASSDEGGTEAFF.

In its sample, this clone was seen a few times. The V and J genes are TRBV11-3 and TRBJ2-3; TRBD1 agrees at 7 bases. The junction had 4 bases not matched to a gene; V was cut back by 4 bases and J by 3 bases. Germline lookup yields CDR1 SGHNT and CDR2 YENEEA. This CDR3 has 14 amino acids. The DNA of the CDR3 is TGTGCCAGCAGCTCGATCAGGGGGACAGATACGCAGTATTTT. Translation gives CASSSIRGTDTQYF.

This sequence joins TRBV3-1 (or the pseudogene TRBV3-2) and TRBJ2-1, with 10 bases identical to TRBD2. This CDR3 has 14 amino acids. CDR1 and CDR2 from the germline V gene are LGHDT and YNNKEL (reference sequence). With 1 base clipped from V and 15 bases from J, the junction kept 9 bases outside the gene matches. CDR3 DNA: TGTGCCAGCAGCCAAGGTGCTAGCGGGGGAGGGTGGTTCTTC. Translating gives CASSQGASGGGWFF.

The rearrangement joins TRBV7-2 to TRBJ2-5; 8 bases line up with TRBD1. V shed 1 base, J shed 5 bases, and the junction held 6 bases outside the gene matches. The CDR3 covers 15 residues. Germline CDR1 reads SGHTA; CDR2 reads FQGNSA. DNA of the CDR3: TGTGCCAGCAGCTTAGGGTCAGGGGGCGGGGAGACCCAGTACTTC. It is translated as CASSLGSGGGETQYF. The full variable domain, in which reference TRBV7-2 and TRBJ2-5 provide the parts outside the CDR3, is GAGVSQSPSNKVTEKGKDVELRCDPISGHTALYWYRQSLGQGLEFLIYFQGNSAPDKSGLPSDRFSAERTGGSVSTLTIQRTQQEDSAVYLCASSLGSGGGETQYFGPGTRLLVL.

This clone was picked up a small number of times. The CDR3 sequence is CASSLMGPSRVVGNEQFF. For the CDR3, the DNA is TGTGCCAGCAGCTTAATGGGTCCCAGCAGGGTGGTTGGCAATGAGCAGTTCTTC. The chain employs TRBV7-6 and TRBJ2-1, with TRBD1 as a possible D gene (5 bases). CDR1 and CDR2 from the germline V gene are SGHVS and FNYEAQ. With 2 bases removed from V and 6 bases from J, the gap between germline ends came to 23 bases. This CDR3 is 18 amino acids long.

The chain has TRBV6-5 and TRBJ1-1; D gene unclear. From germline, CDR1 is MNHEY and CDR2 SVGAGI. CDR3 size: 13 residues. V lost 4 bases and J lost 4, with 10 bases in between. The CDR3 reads CASSSDGGTEAFF. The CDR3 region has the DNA TGTGCCAGCAGTTCGGATGGAGGCACTGAAGCTTTCTTT.

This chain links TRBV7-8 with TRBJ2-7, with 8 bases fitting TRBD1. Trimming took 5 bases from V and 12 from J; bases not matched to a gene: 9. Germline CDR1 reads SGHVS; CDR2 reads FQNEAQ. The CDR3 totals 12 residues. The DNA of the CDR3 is TGTGCCAGCAGCGCCGCCGGGACAGGCTGGTACTTC. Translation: CASSAAGTGWYF.

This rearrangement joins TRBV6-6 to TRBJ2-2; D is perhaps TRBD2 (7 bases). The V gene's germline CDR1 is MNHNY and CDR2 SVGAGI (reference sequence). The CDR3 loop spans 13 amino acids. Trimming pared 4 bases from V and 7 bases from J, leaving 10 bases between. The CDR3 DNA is TGTGCCAGCAGTTGGAGGGGGGGCGGGGAGCTGTTTTTT. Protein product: CASSWRGGGELFF.

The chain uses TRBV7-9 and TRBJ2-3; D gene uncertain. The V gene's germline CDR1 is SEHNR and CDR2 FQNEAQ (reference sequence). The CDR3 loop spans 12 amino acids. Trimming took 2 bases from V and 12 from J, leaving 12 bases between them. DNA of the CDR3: TGTGCCAGCAGCTTACCGGTCTCAGGACAGTATTTT. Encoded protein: CASSLPVSGQYF.

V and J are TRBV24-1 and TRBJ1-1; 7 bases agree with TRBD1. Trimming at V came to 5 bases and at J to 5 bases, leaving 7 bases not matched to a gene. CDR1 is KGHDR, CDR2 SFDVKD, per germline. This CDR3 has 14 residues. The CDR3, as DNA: TGTGCCACCAGTGGGGCAGGGGGTGCTACTGAAGCTTTCTTT. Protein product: CATSGAGGATEAFF.

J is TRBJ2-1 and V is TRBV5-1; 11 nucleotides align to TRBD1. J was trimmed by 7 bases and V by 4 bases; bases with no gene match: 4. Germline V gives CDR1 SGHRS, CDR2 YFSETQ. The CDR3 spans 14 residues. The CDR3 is CASSGQGAFNEQFF. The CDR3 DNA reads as TGCGCCAGCAGCGGACAGGGGGCTTTTAATGAGCAGTTCTTC.